This TCR beta chain emerged from a study of T cell repertoires in cytomegalovirus infection. Study overall: Used in the study were CMV epitopes, some recently identified and HLA-C-restricted, others well-studied and HLA-B-restricted. Matching HLA type and CMV infection were both indicated by public TCR beta signatures.

Germline lookup yields CDR1 MGHRA and CDR2 YSYEKL. The V segment lost 4 bases and the J segment 8 bases; nucleotides outside the gene matches: 4. CDR3 size: 12 residues. In this sample, this clonotype turned up a few times. The target antigen is unknown. MiXCR, applied by TCRdb to the reads, yields one record per CDR3 protein. This table has around 770,000 distinct CDR3 sequences, around 29% appearing once. Findings of the study overall: CMV-specific HLA-C-restricted TCR beta clonotypes dominated the ex vivo response. Carriers of CMV plus the relevant HLA were identified by cumulative public TCR beta family frequency.

Sequenced here: cultured CD8+ T cells from PBMCs, sampled from culture after CMV antigen stimulation. The chain employs TRBV4-1 and TRBJ1-2; 7 nucleotides line up with TRBD1. This clonotype originated in a human donor in good health (CMV status not recorded). Some clones in this sample may be carry-over from other donors' samples. The CDR3 is CASSLDRIGYTF. The DNA of the CDR3 is TGCGCCAGCAGCCTGGACAGGATCGGCTACACCTTC.